This TCR beta chain was captured by sequencing in a study of T cells after yellow fever vaccination. Study outcomes and limitations: Boosting was followed by the reappearance of most primary-vaccination clones (roughly 95% CD4, around 90% CD8). A limited proportion of clonotypes was detected within both the CD4 and CD8 compartments.

Germline CDR1 and CDR2: SGDLS and YYNGEE. V was pared by 4 bases and J by 1 base, with 14 bases between. The CDR3 is 15 residues long. This clonotype appeared many times. What it recognizes is unknown. A universal primer site and UMIs were added as TCR cDNA was made by 5'RACE template switching. TCRdb re-analysed the 5' RACE reads in MiXCR, keeping a single row per CDR3 protein. The table lists roughly 120,000 distinct CDR3 sequences, approximately 8.4% of them singletons. This sequence joins TRBV9 and TRBJ2-5; D may match TRBD1 or TRBD2 (5 bases each). Sequenced here: CD8+ T cells sorted from PBMCs, sampled 45 days after the yellow fever booster vaccination. This TCR was recovered from a man under 40 who received the YFV17D yellow fever vaccine. CDR3 region: CASSPYPGTQETQYF. DNA for the CDR3: TGTGCCAGCAGCCCCTACCCAGGGACCCAAGAGACCCAGTACTTC.